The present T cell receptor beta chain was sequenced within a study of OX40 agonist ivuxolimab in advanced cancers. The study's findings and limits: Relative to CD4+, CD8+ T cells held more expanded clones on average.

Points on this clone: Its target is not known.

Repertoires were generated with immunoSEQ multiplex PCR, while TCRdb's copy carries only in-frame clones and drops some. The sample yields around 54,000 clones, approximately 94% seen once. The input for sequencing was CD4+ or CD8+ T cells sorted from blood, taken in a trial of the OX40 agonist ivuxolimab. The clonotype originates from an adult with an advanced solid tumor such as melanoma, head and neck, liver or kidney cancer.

The CDR3 reads CASSRYGPLNTGELFF. DNA for the CDR3: TGTGCCAGCAGCCGCTACGGGCCGTTAAACACCGGGGAGCTGTTTTTT. The chain couples TRBV7-2 to TRBJ2-2; D gene unclear. V was shortened by 5 bases and J by 2 bases, with 15 bases between the two germline ends. Germline CDR1 SGHTA, CDR2 FQGNSA. The CDR3 loop spans 16 amino acids. Full variable domain (rest looked up from reference TRBV7-2 and TRBJ2-2): GAGVSQSPSNKVTEKGKDVELRCDPISGHTALYWYRQSLGQGLEFLIYFQGNSAPDKSGLPSDRFSAERTGGSVSTLTIQRTQQEDSAVYLCASSRYGPLNTGELFFGEGSRLTVL.